This T cell receptor (beta chain) was captured in a study of CD8+ T cells in alopecia areata. This CDR3 has 13 residues. The ends lost 5 bases at V and 4 bases at J; junction bases unmatched: 7. Germline V gene sequence: CDR1 SQVTM, CDR2 ANQGSEA. The authors extracted RNA and reverse transcribed it into cDNA as the sequencing template. Assay: immunoSEQ multiplex PCR; the TCRdb copy retains only in-frame clones and omits some. This table holds 150,000 to 200,000 clones, around 55% found once. The chain has TRBV29-1 and TRBJ2-7, with 8 nucleotides matching TRBD2. The sequence derives from a human donor in good health. Material for sequencing was CD4+ T cells sorted from blood. The CDR3 DNA sequence: TGCAGCGTTACCAGGACTAGCCGATACGAGCAGTACTTC. It specifies CSVTRTSRYEQYF.